This T cell receptor beta chain derives from a study of cytomegalovirus exposure and HLA in healthy donors. The primer mix had 60 Vbeta and 13 Jbeta primers. Clones were sequenced by immunoSEQ multiplex PCR, and TCRdb holds only the in-frame ones, with some missing. The sample has fewer than 250,000 clones, roughly 88% seen once. V was pared by 3 bases and J by 2 bases, with 11 bases between. This CDR3 comprises 15 residues. The germline gives CDR1 SGHNT, CDR2 YENEEA. The material sequenced was PBMCs. V gene TRBV11-3 combines with J gene TRBJ2-1; maybe TRBD2 (6 bases). The sequence was collected from a boy between 2 and 10 years old in good health and CMV-seronegative. CDR3 DNA: TGTGCCAGCAGCTTGCGACGGGAGACCTACAATGAGCAGTTCTTC. Its translation: CASSLRRETYNEQFF.